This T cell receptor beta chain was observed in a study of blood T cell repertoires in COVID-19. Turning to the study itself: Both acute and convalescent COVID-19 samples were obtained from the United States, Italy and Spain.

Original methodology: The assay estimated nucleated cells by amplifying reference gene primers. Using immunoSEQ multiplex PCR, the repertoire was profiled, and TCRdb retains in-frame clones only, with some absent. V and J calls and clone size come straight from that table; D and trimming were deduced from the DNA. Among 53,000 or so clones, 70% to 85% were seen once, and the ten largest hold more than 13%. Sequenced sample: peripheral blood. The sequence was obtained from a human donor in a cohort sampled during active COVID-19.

The CDR3 DNA sequence: TGTGCCAGCAGCCAGATACTAGCGGGGGGCTCGAGGACGCAGTATTTT. This gives the protein CASSQILAGGSRTQYF. V gene TRBV4-2 combines with J gene TRBJ2-3; 12 bases line up with TRBD2. With 3 bases clipped from V and 9 bases from J, the junction kept 10 bases outside the gene matches. CDR1 is LGHNA, CDR2 YNFKEQ, per germline. The CDR3 is made up of 16 amino acids.